A selection of T cell receptor beta chains follows, all from one sample in a study of T cell repertoires in cytomegalovirus infection. Their recognized antigens are unknown. Via MiXCR, TCRdb re-called the reads, giving one row per CDR3 protein. The table lists roughly 920,000 distinct CDR3 sequences, roughly 31% of them singletons. Specimen: cultured CD8+ T cells from PBMCs, collected from culture after CMV antigen stimulation. These receptors all come from a human donor in good health (CMV status not recorded). Some clones in this sample may be carry-over from other donors' samples. The CDR3 runs from the conserved cysteine through the conserved F or W. D genes are given only for firm matches. Not all rows give a size; the values are once, few, many and, for expanded clones, a class.

TRBV27	-	TRBJ2-7	TRBD2	TGTGCCAGCAGTCTCCTGAGCGGGGGGGACTACGAGCAGTACTTC	CASSLLSGGDYEQYF
TRBV5-5	-	TRBJ1-1	TRBD1	TGTGCCAGCAGCCGGGGACAGGGGAAGGAAGCTTTCTTT	CASSRGQGKEAFF
TRBV7-6	-	TRBJ1-2	TRBD1	TGTGCCAGCAGCTTAGGGACAGGTGGCTACACCTTC	CASSLGTGGYTF
TRBV7-2	many	TRBJ2-4	-	TGTGCCAGCAGCTTAGAGGGGCTAGTAAACATTCAGTACTTC	CASSLEGLVNIQYF
TRBV7-2	-	TRBJ2-5	-	TGTGCCAGCAGCTTAGAGGGGGGGACACTAGAGACCCAGTACTTC	CASSLEGGTLETQYF
TRBV6-2/TRBV6-3	-	TRBJ1-1	-	TGTGCCAGCACGGGGGGGGGTTACACTGAAGCTTTCTTT	CASTGGGYTEAFF
TRBV5-1	-	TRBJ2-3	-	TGCGCCAGCAGCTTCGTCGACAGGCAGGTCAGCACAGATACGCAGTATTTT	CASSFVDRQVSTDTQYF
TRBV7-9	few	TRBJ1-4	-	TGTGCCAGCAGCTTAGAGGTTCAGGGCCGGCCTAATGAAAAACTGTTTTTT	CASSLEVQGRPNEKLFF
TRBV28	-	TRBJ2-5	-	TGTGCCAGCAACATTGGGTGGGGACGTAACAGGGAGACCCAGTACTTC	CASNIGWGRNRETQYF
TRBV27	few	TRBJ2-1	TRBD2	TGTGCCAGCAGTTTCCTTGGGACTAGCGGGGGGGGTTTGAGCAATGAGCAGTTCTTC	CASSFLGTSGGGLSNEQFF
TRBV19	-	TRBJ2-3	TRBD1	TGTGCCAGTAGTAATGAACAGGGGGCCCCCACAGATACGCAGTATTTT	CASSNEQGAPTDTQYF
TRBV7-2	many	TRBJ1-5	-	TGTGCCAGCACCCGAGACCGGGGAAAGGATCAGCCCCAGCATTTT	CASTRDRGKDQPQHF
TRBV29-1	few	TRBJ2-2	-	TGCAGCGTTGAAGTTGGGGCCGGGGAGCTGTTTTTT	CSVEVGAGELFF
TRBV12-3/TRBV12-4	few	TRBJ1-2	-	TGTGCCAGCAGTTTCGAGGGAACGAGCCCTGGCTACACCTTC	CASSFEGTSPGYTF
TRBV6-5	-	TRBJ1-5	-	TGTGCCAGCAGTTACTCGAGTACAGGGTTTAGCAATCAGCCCCAGCATTTT	CASSYSSTGFSNQPQHF
TRBV4-2	-	TRBJ2-7	-	TGTGCCAGCAGCCAAGAAGGACTGGGCGACTACGAGCAGTACTTC	CASSQEGLGDYEQYF
TRBV19	few	TRBJ2-4	TRBD2	TGTGCCAGTAGTATGGGAGGGACCAAAAACATTCAGTACTTC	CASSMGGTKNIQYF
TRBV7-7	few	TRBJ1-3	-	TGTGCTAGCAGCTTAGGGGTAGGACCTGGAAACACCATATATTTT	CASSLGVGPGNTIYF
TRBV6-1	few	TRBJ1-5	TRBD1	TGTGCCAGCAGGAGGGACAGACCCAGCAGTTATAGCAATCAGCCCCAGCATTTT	CASRRDRPSSYSNQPQHF
TRBV12-3/TRBV12-4	few	TRBJ2-1	-	TGTGCCAGCAGTTTCGACAGTGCCTACAATGAGCAGTTCTTC	CASSFDSAYNEQFF
TRBV19	few	TRBJ2-5	-	TGTGCCAGTAGATTACAATATGGGGAGACCCAGTACTTC	CASRLQYGETQYF
TRBV12-3/TRBV12-4	few	TRBJ1-1	TRBD1	TGTGCCAGCAGTTTATACGGCCAGGGGGCTACTGAAGCTTTCTTT	CASSLYGQGATEAFF
TRBV7-1	-	TRBJ2-1	-	TGTGCCAGCAGCTCGGGTAGGAGACAGCCGTACCATGAGCAGTTCTTC	CASSSGRRQPYHEQFF
TRBV10-3	-	TRBJ1-5	TRBD1	TGTGCCAGCCCGCAGGGGGATTGCAATCAGCCCCAGCATTTT	CASPQGDCNQPQHF
TRBV5-1	-	TRBJ2-1	TRBD1	TGCGCCAGCAGCGTCCTGCCCCGGGACAGATCTTACAATGAGCAGTTCTTC	CASSVLPRDRSYNEQFF
TRBV19	-	TRBJ1-1	-	TGTGCCAGTAGTATTTTGGACGGCCCTGGGGTGAACACTGAAGCTTTCTTT	CASSILDGPGVNTEAFF
TRBV6-5	-	TRBJ2-2	TRBD1	TGTGCCAGCAGTTTGGGACAGGGGCCCACCGGGGAGCTGTTTTTT	CASSLGQGPTGELFF
TRBV6-6	many	TRBJ2-1	TRBD2	TGTGCCAGCAGTTACGGACTAGCGGGGTACAATGAGCAGTTCTTC	CASSYGLAGYNEQFF
TRBV7-2	many	TRBJ2-5	-	TGTGCCAGCAGCGCGGGCGGAGGGGCACAAGAGACCCAGTACTTC	CASSAGGGAQETQYF
TRBV10-3	-	TRBJ2-7	TRBD1	TGTGCCATCAGTGAGACGTTGATCGGGACAGCCTACGAGCAGTACTTC	CAISETLIGTAYEQYF
TRBV2	-	TRBJ1-1	-	TGTGCCAGCGGATGGACTGCGAGCACTGAAGCTTTCTTT	CASGWTASTEAFF
TRBV5-4	few	TRBJ1-3	-	TGTGCCAGCAGCTTGGGGCTAACAGGGCACTCTGGAAACACCATATATTTT	CASSLGLTGHSGNTIYF
TRBV4-2	once	TRBJ1-2	-	TGTGCCAGCAGCCAAGAGGGCACGGGGTACGGCCTAGAGTGGTCCTATGGCTACACCTTC	CASSQEGTGYGLEWSYGYTF
TRBV6-1	few	TRBJ2-3	-	TGTGCCAGCAGTGAAGACAGGAGCACAGATACGCAGTATTTT	CASSEDRSTDTQYF
TRBV28	many	TRBJ1-5	TRBD1	TGTGCCAGCAGTTCTCCGGGACAGGGGGTTCATCAGCCCCAGCATTTT	CASSSPGQGVHQPQHF
TRBV20-1	-	TRBJ2-1	-	TGCAGTGCTAGAGATCTTGGGTTCGCTGAACGCCATGAGCAGTTCTTC	CSARDLGFAERHEQFF
TRBV6-1	-	TRBJ2-7	-	TGTGCCAGCAGTTCCGAGCCAGGGGTCCCCTTCTACGAGCAGTACTTC	CASSSEPGVPFYEQYF
TRBV7-6	many	TRBJ2-1	-	TGTGCCAGCAGCTTAGAACGGTACAATGAGCAGTTCTTC	CASSLERYNEQFF
TRBV19	-	TRBJ1-5	-	TGTGCCAGTAGTATCGGTATAGGGGCGGGGAATCAGCCCCAGCATTTT	CASSIGIGAGNQPQHF
TRBV10-3	many	TRBJ1-1	TRBD1	TGTGCCATCAGGCGCGGACAGGGGGCAAGCACTGAAGCTTTCTTT	CAIRRGQGASTEAFF
TRBV29-1	-	TRBJ2-1	TRBD2	TGCAGCGAACTAGCGGGGGGGTTAAATGAGCAGTTCTTC	CSELAGGLNEQFF
TRBV12-3/TRBV12-4	-	TRBJ2-5	-	TGTGCCAGCAGTTTCATAGGGGGGCGGGAGACCCAGTACTTC	CASSFIGGRETQYF
TRBV27	-	TRBJ1-5	TRBD1	TGTGCCAGCACTCTAAGACAGGGAGGCCAGCCCCAGCATTTT	CASTLRQGGQPQHF
TRBV10-2	-	TRBJ2-7	-	TGCGCCAGCAGTACTTACCAGACCACCTACGAGCAGTACTTC	CASSTYQTTYEQYF
TRBV12-3/TRBV12-4	-	TRBJ1-4	-	TGTGCCAGCAGTTTATATTCTGGTATACGAGAAAAACTGTTTTTT	CASSLYSGIREKLFF
TRBV11-2	-	TRBJ2-2	-	TGTGCCAGCAGCTTGAACAGGGGAGGAAACACCGGGGAGCTGTTTTTT	CASSLNRGGNTGELFF
TRBV7-2	-	TRBJ2-2	TRBD2	TGTGCCAGCAGCGCCAGCGGGGGGTCCGGGGAGCTGTTTTTT	CASSASGGSGELFF
TRBV7-6	-	TRBJ2-7	TRBD1	TGTGCCAGCAGCGCCCGGGACAGGTATTCCTACGAGCAGTACTTC	CASSARDRYSYEQYF
TRBV4-3	-	TRBJ2-1	-	TGCGCCAGCAGCCATGAGATTGGGAATGAGCAGTTCTTC	CASSHEIGNEQFF
TRBV12-3/TRBV12-4	-	TRBJ2-2	-	TGTGCCAGCAGTTTGGCGGGTTTGGGGGGCGCCCGGACCGGGGAGCTGTTTTTT	CASSLAGLGGARTGELFF
TRBV9	-	TRBJ1-3	TRBD1	TGTGCCAGCAGCCATTCGACAGGGTTGGGAAACACCATATATTTT	CASSHSTGLGNTIYF
TRBV9	-	TRBJ2-1	TRBD2	TGTGCCAGCAGCGCCGGGACTAGTAAGTTCTTC	CASSAGTSKFF
TRBV5-6	-	TRBJ1-2	TRBD1	TGTGCCAGCAGCTCTGGCCGGGACAGACGGTACTATGACTACACCTTC	CASSSGRDRRYYDYTF
TRBV6-5	few	TRBJ1-6	-	TGTGCCAGCAGTTTCGGGACGCCTGGTTCACCCCTCCACTTT	CASSFGTPGSPLHF